Below, one T cell receptor beta chain is given with its context. The target antigen is unknown. Trimming stripped 8 bases from V and 0 bases from J, with 10 bases between. From germline, CDR1 is SNHLY and CDR2 FYNNEI. This CDR3 has 13 amino acids. The source of the sample is a study of cytomegalovirus exposure and HLA in healthy donors. The study's findings and limits: The CMV antigen specificity of a few CMV-associated chains was confirmed through in vitro analysis.

Libraries were prepared by immunoSEQ multiplex PCR; TCRdb keeps only in-frame clonotypes and omits some of them. The sample consists of around 300,000 clones, approximately 86% of them appearing once. The receptor's source is a woman under 30 in good health and CMV-seronegative. This chain links TRBV2 with TRBJ1-1, with D possibly TRBD1 on 5 matching bases. The sample comprised PBMCs. The CDR3 loop reads CASGEGMNTEAFF. The CDR3 DNA follows: TGTGCCAGCGGGGAGGGGATGAACACTGAAGCTTTCTTT. The entire variable domain, with the rest obtained from reference TRBV2 and TRBJ1-1, is as follows: EPEVTQTPSHQVTQMGQEVILRCVPISNHLYFYWYRQILGQKVEFLVSFYNNEISEKSEIFDDQFSVERPDGSNFTLKIRSTKLEDSAMYFCASGEGMNTEAFFGQGTRLTVV.